This T cell receptor beta chain came from a study of response to subunit inactivated influenza vaccine. Broader study findings: New T cells are recruited in small numbers by each seasonal influenza vaccination, according to the authors' suggestion.

Using its own MiXCR run on the RT-PCR reads, TCRdb lists one record per CDR3 protein. The sample holds a few hundred thousand distinct CDR3 sequences, around 13% seen once. As regards this clonotype: Its antigen is not identified.

Germline CDR1 and CDR2: DFQATT and SNEGSKA (reference sequence). Trimming at V came to 6 bases and at J to 1 base, leaving 10 bases not matched to a gene. The CDR3 is made up of 16 amino acids. This chain links TRBV20-1 with TRBJ1-5; 9 bases fit TRBD1. The source material was PBMCs from blood, sampled about 13 days after vaccination. This clonotype was obtained from a man in his fifties or sixties who received an inactivated influenza vaccine. CDR3 protein: CSAHSEQGASNQPQHF. CDR3 DNA: TGCAGTGCACATAGCGAACAGGGGGCAAGCAATCAGCCCCAGCATTTT.